This record concerns one TCR beta chain sequence. The sample belongs to a study of T cells expressing NK-cell markers. Each CDR3 protein gets one entry in TCRdb, which reprocessed the 5' RACE reads and gives no DNA. The sample includes fewer than 25,000 distinct CDR3 sequences. Sequencing was done on a sample of blood T cells: a sorted CD56 or NKG2C T cell subset, CD4+ or CD8+ T cells, or bulk PBMC T cells (not recorded which). The clonotype was recovered from a man aged 18-69 years in good health.

The CDR3 is CATSLTGYEQFF. This chain joins TRBV15 and TRBJ2-1; the D gene TCRdb calls, TRBD1, cannot be checked with no DNA. This CDR3 has 12 amino acids. Germline V lookup: CDR1 LNHNV, CDR2 YYDKDF (reference sequence).